This TCR beta chain was captured in a study of regulatory and conventional T cells in RAG deficiency. Study-wide findings and caveats: Shannon entropy fell and Simpson indices rose in RAG-deficient patients. Omenn patients showed >80% Treg-Tconv overlap and shorter CDR3 lengths. Treg unique TCR beta sequences were around 100-fold fewer in Omenn syndrome and CID/AS patients than controls.

The CDR3 consists of 16 residues. Trimming removed 1 base from V and 1 base from J; junction bases left unmatched: 4. Per germline, CDR1 SGHRS and CDR2 YFSETQ. Blood CD4+ CD25-low CD127-high conventional T cells supplied the genomic DNA template. The method was immunoSEQ multiplex PCR; TCRdb's version includes in-frame clones alone and lacks a portion of them. The sample comprises around 25,000 clones, around 96% of which are singletons, and 1.3% rests with the top ten. Notes on this clone: Its antigen is unknown.

These data were also reused for a study on regulatory T cells. That source reports: The PCR used 52 TRBV and 13 TRBJ primers. Skewed V and J usage and few unique V-J pairs marked patient repertoires, most in Tregs.

The genes are TRBV5-1 and TRBJ2-3; 9 nucleotides match TRBD1. Input material: CD25- CD4+ T cells sorted from blood. This clonotype was sampled from a human donor in good health. CDR3 in DNA: TGCGCCAGCAGCTTGAGGACAGGGGATCGCACAGATACGCAGTATTTT. It specifies CASSLRTGDRTDTQYF. Full variable domain (outside the CDR3, taken from reference TRBV5-1 and TRBJ2-3): KAGVTQTPRYLIKTRGQQVTLSCSPISGHRSVSWYQQTPGQGLQFLFEYFSETQRNKGNFPGRFSGRQFSNSRSEMNVSTLELGDSALYLCASSLRTGDRTDTQYFGPGTRLTVL.